This T cell receptor beta chain was profiled in a study of Ad26.COV2.S vaccination and SARS-CoV-2 variants. Method: immunoSEQ multiplex PCR; TCRdb's copy keeps in-frame clones and lacks some. The sample has 450,000 to 550,000 clones, approximately 90% seen once. Broader study findings: Vaccinees showed greater spike-specific TCR breadth than placebo recipients.

CDR3 length equals 14 residues. The V end was cut by 8 bases, the J end by 5 bases, with 16 bases between. Per the germline V gene, CDR1 is SGHAT and CDR2 is FQNNGV. Notes on this clone: What it binds is unknown.

The treatment: some 20 received Ad26.COV2.S at low or high dose, single or two shots; 5 received placebo; per-sample allocation not given. Samples came from day 63 after the first vaccine or placebo injection. The V and J genes are TRBV11-2 and TRBJ1-5; D possibly corresponds to TRBD1 (5 bases). This TCR was sampled from a person aged 18-60 years who received the Ad26.COV2.S COVID-19 vaccine or a placebo. Material: peripheral blood, obtained in a trial of Ad26.COV2.S vaccine versus placebo. CDR3 sequence: CASSPGDRDQPQHF. Here the CDR3 DNA reads TGTGCCAGCTCTCCGGGGGATAGGGATCAGCCCCAGCATTTT.